These 7 T cell receptor beta chains came from one sample sequenced in a study of beta chain features in type 1 diabetes. Expressed TCRB transcripts were sequenced, since all the RNA that had been isolated was reverse transcribed. Assay used: immunoSEQ multiplex PCR; TCRdb lists only in-frame clones, some missing. The table lists 240,000 or so clones, 25% to 30% of them singletons. The sequencing sample was made of central memory CD4+ T cells from blood. Every receptor here comes from a man between 25 and 39 years old in good health.

This chain uses TRBV30 with TRBJ1-5; D not resolved. Germline V gene data show CDR1 as GTSNPN and CDR2 as SVGIG (reference sequence). This CDR3 comprises 14 residues. The V gene lost 0 bases and the J gene lost 5 bases, with 11 bases spanning the gap. The DNA of the CDR3 is TGTGCCTGGAGTGTAGGGTCCGAGTATCAGCCCCAGCATTTT. This encodes CAWSVGSEYQPQHF.

This chain's CDR3 is CASSPLRGEGEQFF. CDR3 DNA: TGTGCCAGCTCACCTCTCCGAGGGGAGGGTGAGCAGTTCTTC. The chain links TRBV18 to TRBJ2-1; 7 bases match TRBD2. The CDR3 covers 14 residues. Per germline, CDR1 KGHSH and CDR2 LQKENI. V was pared by 3 bases and J by 9 bases, with 8 bases of the junction left unmatched. Full variable domain (rest looked up from reference TRBV18 and TRBJ2-1): NAGVMQNPRHLVRRRGQEARLRCSPMKGHSHVYWYRQLPEEGLKFMVYLQKENIIDESGMPKERFSAEFPKEGPSILRIQQVVRGDSAAYFCASSPLRGEGEQFFGPGTRLTVL.

The CDR3 spells CASSQEGRVGTEAFF. DNA for the CDR3: TGCGCCAGCAGCCAAGAGGGCCGGGTGGGAACTGAAGCTTTCTTT. The chain is built from TRBV4-1 and TRBJ1-1, with no clear D. The germline gives CDR1 MGHRA, CDR2 YSYEKL. Trimming left V 0 bases short and J 5 bases short, with 13 bases between. The CDR3 runs to 15 residues.

This clone was seen repeatedly, ten times or more. The chain couples TRBV5-1 to TRBJ2-7, with D possibly TRBD2 on 5 matching bases. Germline-derived CDR1 and CDR2 are SGHRS and YFSETQ. V was trimmed by 1 base and J by 3 bases, leaving 11 bases between them. This CDR3 is 14 amino acids long. CDR3 nucleotide sequence: TGCGCCAGCAGCTTGAGCAGCGGAGACTACGAGCAGTACTTC. Its protein is CASSLSSGDYEQYF.

This chain links TRBV7-9 with TRBJ2-7, with D tentatively TRBD1 or TRBD2 (5 bases each). CDR1 and CDR2 from the germline V gene are SEHNR and FQNEAQ (reference sequence). V was shortened by 5 bases and J by 6 bases, with 17 bases between the two germline ends. The CDR3 is 14 amino acids. In nucleotides, the CDR3 is TGTGCCAGCAGCCCATCCATAGGGGCGGGCGAGCAGTACTTC. This sequence encodes CASSPSIGAGEQYF.

The chain uses TRBV7-8 and TRBJ2-3, with D possibly TRBD2 on 6 matching bases. Germline CDR1 SGHVS, CDR2 FQNEAQ. V was clipped by 5 bases and J by 7 bases, with 16 bases between them. The CDR3 length is 14 residues. The CDR3 DNA reads as TGTGCCAGCAGCCCTGTCGGGGGTGCGAATACGCAGTATTTT. Translation: CASSPVGGANTQYF.

In this sample, this clone turned up a few times. This chain connects TRBV30 to TRBJ2-3; 7 bases map to TRBD1. The CDR3 runs to 17 residues. Germline V gives CDR1 GTSNPN, CDR2 SVGIG (reference sequence). V trimming: 3 bases; J trimming: 0 bases; junction bases outside the gene matches: 12. The CDR3 here is CAWRPRDSRSSTDTQYF. CDR3 DNA: TGTGCCTGGAGGCCACGGGACAGTCGCTCTAGCACAGATACGCAGTATTTT.